This record looks at one T cell receptor beta chain sequence and its context. Its recognized antigen is unknown. Base qualities are missing; no much larger clone stands one base away. The library was produced with the immunoSEQ multiplex PCR assay. In the original analysis: To diagnose cytomegalovirus status from the catalog of TCR beta chain sequences, a statistical classification framework was built. Drawn from immuneACCESS, this table holds only the in-frame rearrangements with V and J called that TCRdb kept. Clones are partly lost; checked studies trace under half to an unresolved V gene and leave the rest unexplained. The D gene and trimming were derived from the DNA, and the V and J assignments and clone size from that table. Counted in this sample were about 83,000 clones; approximately 96% of them appeared once. The top ten clonotypes cover about 1.3% of the sample. CDR1 and CDR2, per the germline V gene (reference sequence), are LNHNV and YYDKDF. Measured from the cysteine to the phenylalanine, the CDR3 is 17 residues long. CDR3 DNA only is kept here, 51 bases in frame from base 1. V is cut back by 2 bases and J by 4 bases, with 7 bases in the junction unmatched.

This sample was taken from a study of cytomegalovirus exposure and HLA in healthy donors (dated by TCRdb to between 2016 and 2019). Looking at the study overall: According to a later analysis, one platform produced both the roughly 130 validation repertoires and the approximately 660 repertoires of the first cohort. To predict cytomegalovirus infection status, the study combined high-throughput TCR immunosequencing, statistical association of individual TCRs with disease status, and machine learning. The study aimed to test whether signatures of past pathogen exposure could be identified by cataloging public T cell receptors. Besides the first cohort of under 700 subjects, a separate validation cohort made up of over 100 different subjects was used. Overall study outcomes, separate from this receptor: Most TCR sequences were seen in very few donors, while some public TCRs were found in many individuals. The study gave a list of 150 to 200 TCR beta chains associated with cytomegalovirus. The classifier was reported to diagnose cytomegalovirus status with high specificity and sensitivity in both the original and validation cohorts. The authors suggested that the approach could potentially be generalized to other disease states and immunological phenotypes. A later analysis lacked HLA typing for the validation cohort, so it scored co-occurrence in that cohort across all 120 or so repertoires. A later analysis found that TCRs clustered in the first cohort also tended to co-occur in the 95 to 150 validation repertoires, with approximately 95% of cluster scores above 0. A few of the identified cytomegalovirus-associated TCR beta chains were confirmed in vitro to be specific for cytomegalovirus antigens.

The donors were included in the validation cohort of 120 subjects, a group kept apart from the roughly 700-subject first cohort. The V and J genes are TRBV15 and TRBJ1-5; TRBD1 matches 11 bases in the middle. The origin of this receptor is a woman aged 18-35 years in good health and CMV-seronegative. The sequenced sample was PBMCs. This receptor has the CDR3 CATSRRTGTGGNQPQHF. In nucleotides, the sequence is TGTGCCACCAGCAGACGAACCGGGACAGGGGGAAATCAGCCCCAGCATTTT.